The 25 T cell receptor beta chains below were found in one sample sequenced in a study of blood T cell repertoires in COVID-19. The repertoire was sequenced with immunoSEQ multiplex PCR; TCRdb's copy has only in-frame clones and lacks some. The sample lists about 63,000 clones; roughly 74% were seen once. Sample: peripheral blood. These receptors were taken from a woman older than 75 with acute or convalescent COVID-19.

The CDR3 here is CASSEGQGAYEQYF. CDR3 nucleotide sequence: TGTGCCAGCAGTGAAGGACAGGGTGCCTACGAGCAGTACTTC. The chain is built from TRBV2 and TRBJ2-7; 7 bases are shared with TRBD1. There are 14 residues in the CDR3. V dropped 1 base and J dropped 2; count of bases not matched to a gene: 2. Germline-derived CDR1 and CDR2 are SNHLY and FYNNEI.

This clone was detected only once. The chain links TRBV19 to TRBJ1-6; no clear D. The CDR3 has 12 residues. Trimming stripped 8 bases from V and 3 bases from J, with 5 bases between. Germline V gene sequence: CDR1 LNHDA, CDR2 SQIVND (reference sequence). CDR3 bases: TGTGCCAGTCGGTACTATAATTCACCCCTCCACTTT. Amino acids: CASRYYNSPLHF.

The CDR3 nucleotides read TGTGCCAGCGGAGGAAAACAAGAGACCCAGTACTTC. It encodes CASGGKQETQYF. The V call is TRBV19, the J call TRBJ2-5; TRBD2 is a possible D gene (5 bases). This CDR3 is built from 12 residues. Germline lookup yields CDR1 LNHDA and CDR2 SQIVND (reference sequence). Trimming took off 9 bases at V and 2 bases at J, with 10 bases between the two ends.

The DNA for the CDR3 is TGTGCCAGCAGCTTAGTCGGGGGGGTGGTAATTACTAGCACAGATACGCAGTATTTT. This encodes CASSLVGGVVITSTDTQYF. This sequence joins TRBV11-2 and TRBJ2-3; 8 bases line up with TRBD2. V lost 1 base, J lost 0 bases, and 12 bases stayed unmatched. Germline V gene sequence: CDR1 SGHAT, CDR2 FQNNGV. The CDR3 has 19 amino acids.

V is TRBV10-3 and J is TRBJ1-1; maybe TRBD1 (5 bases). With 0 bases removed from V and 7 bases from J, the gap between germline ends came to 9 bases. Germline CDR1 ENHRY, CDR2 SYGVKD. This CDR3 has 13 amino acids. This chain's CDR3 is CAISESGGIEAFF. The CDR3 DNA reads as TGTGCCATCAGTGAGTCTGGGGGGATTGAAGCTTTCTTT.

The chain carries TRBV15 and TRBJ2-5; 7 nucleotides agree with TRBD2. The germline V gene has CDR1 LNHNV and CDR2 YYDKDF (reference sequence). The J segment lost 0 bases and the V segment lost 3 bases, leaving 7 bases of the junction unmatched. The CDR3 is made up of 16 amino acids. The CDR3 loop reads CATSRRLAGDQETQYF. CDR3 bases: TGTGCCACCAGCAGGCGTCTCGCGGGGGACCAAGAGACCCAGTACTTC.

The chain combines TRBV5-1 with TRBJ2-1; a possible D gene is TRBD1 (6 bases). Germline V gives CDR1 SGHRS, CDR2 YFSETQ. The CDR3 spans 15 residues. V was trimmed by 0 bases and J by 6 bases, leaving 13 bases between them. The CDR3 DNA is TGCGCCAGCAGCTTGGCTCGGGACATCATCAATGAGCAGTTCTTC. Amino acid sequence: CASSLARDIINEQFF.

The chain has TRBV6-2 or TRBV6-3 and TRBJ2-3; the match to TRBD2 covers 13 bases. Germline V gives CDR1 MNHEY, CDR2 SVGEGT. This CDR3 region has 18 residues. The V and J ends lost 5 bases and 4 bases, in that order; junction bases with no gene match: 12. Here the CDR3 DNA reads TGTGCCAGCAGTCAAATAGGACCCGGGACTAGCGGGGCAGATACGCAGTATTTT. This translates into CASSQIGPGTSGADTQYF.

This chain connects TRBV3-1 (or the pseudogene TRBV3-2) to TRBJ2-7; D is undetermined. The length of the CDR3 is 12 residues. Trimming removed 3 bases at V and 4 bases at J, with 7 bases between. Germline assignment: CDR1 LGHDT and CDR2 YNNKEL (reference sequence). The CDR3 DNA sequence: TGTGCCAGCAGCCAGACAAGATACGAGCAGTACTTC. Encoded protein: CASSQTRYEQYF.

The chain recombines TRBV10-1 with TRBJ2-7; no reliable D call. Germline V gives CDR1 WNHNN, CDR2 SYGVQD (reference sequence). The length of the CDR3 is 13 residues. With 3 bases removed from V and 3 bases from J, the gap between germline ends came to 9 bases. CDR3 bases: TGCGCCAGCAGTGACAGGCCCTACTACGAGCAGTACTTC. This encodes CASSDRPYYEQYF.

To note about this clone: The germline gene is not matched at one end of the junction; a read error may be the cause. The chain joins TRBV3-1 (or the pseudogene TRBV3-2) to TRBJ1-5; 7 bases fit TRBD1. The CDR3 has 15 residues. Germline V gene sequence: CDR1 LGHDT, CDR2 YNNKEL (reference sequence). The CDR3 here is CVSSQAGTENQPQHF. CDR3 DNA: TGTGTCAGCAGCCAAGCCGGGACAGAAAATCAGCCCCAGCATTTT.

V usage is TRBV7-2 and J usage is TRBJ2-7; 9 nucleotides align to TRBD2. Trimming cost V 4 bases and J 0 bases; bases outside gene matches: 7. CDR1 and CDR2 (germline): SGHTA, FQGNSA. The CDR3 sequence is 16 residues long. DNA for the CDR3: TGTGCCAGCAGCTCCAGGGCGGGAGGGGGCTCCTACGAGCAGTACTTC. Translating gives CASSSRAGGGSYEQYF.

V usage is TRBV27 and J usage is TRBJ2-5; possibly TRBD2 for D (6 bases). The V end lost 3 bases, the J end lost 5 bases, and 7 bases lay between the germline ends. CDR1 is MNHEY, CDR2 SMNVEV, per germline (reference sequence). This CDR3 comprises 12 residues. In nucleotides, the CDR3 is TGTGCCAGCAGTTTTGGAGGGGAGACCCAGTACTTC. The encoded protein is CASSFGGETQYF.

V usage is TRBV6-4 and J usage is TRBJ2-1; D unclear. This CDR3 spans 15 amino acids. V dropped 5 bases and J dropped 0 bases, with 11 bases sitting between them. The germline CDR1 and CDR2 sequences are MRHNA and SNTAGT. CDR3 loop: CASSPTYYSYNEQFF. The CDR3 DNA reads TGTGCCAGCAGTCCTACCTACTACTCCTACAATGAGCAGTTCTTC.

The chain carries TRBV3-1 (or the pseudogene TRBV3-2) and TRBJ1-1; D gene uncertain. The ends were cut back, 5 bases at V and 0 bases at J, with 7 bases in the middle. CDR3 size: 13 residues. Germline CDR1 is LGHDT and CDR2 is YNNKEL (reference sequence). The CDR3 DNA follows: TGTGCCAGCAGCTCCGACATGAACACTGAAGCTTTCTTT. It yields the protein CASSSDMNTEAFF.

CDR3 nucleotides: TGTGCCAGCAGAGTGACCCGGGGACAGGGATATGAGCAGTTCTTC. Its translation: CASRVTRGQGYEQFF. The rearrangement joins TRBV6-5 to TRBJ2-1; 9 bases fit TRBD1. From germline, CDR1 is MNHEY and CDR2 SVGAGI. This CDR3 is 15 amino acids long. J gave up 8 bases and V 6 bases, and 11 bases lay outside the gene matches.

The CDR3 DNA reads as TGTGCCAGTAGTTACGACAGGGCCCCTCTCGGCTACACCTTC. It specifies CASSYDRAPLGYTF. The chain joins TRBV19 to TRBJ1-2, with 7 bases aligning to TRBD1. CDR3 size: 14 residues. J was trimmed by 8 bases and V by 5 bases; bases with no gene match: 11. Germline assignment: CDR1 LNHDA and CDR2 SQIVND (reference sequence).

The V call is TRBV6-4, the J call TRBJ2-1; D is possibly TRBD1 (6 bases). With 4 bases removed from V and 1 base from J, the gap between germline ends came to 11 bases. Germline CDR1 is MRHNA and CDR2 is SNTAGT. This CDR3 is built from 15 residues. The CDR3 coding sequence is TGTGCCAGCAGTGCGGAAGGGGGATCCTACAATGAGCAGTTCTTC. The encoded protein is CASSAEGGSYNEQFF.

This chain links TRBV19 with TRBJ1-1; D remains ambiguous. The V end was cut by 3 bases, the J end by 0 bases, with 17 bases between. CDR1 is LNHDA, CDR2 SQIVND, per germline (reference sequence). The CDR3 spans 17 residues. The CDR3 DNA reads TGTGCCAGTAGTATTGGTATGACACCTTCACTGAACACTGAAGCTTTCTTT. This sequence encodes CASSIGMTPSLNTEAFF.

The chain links TRBV21-1 to TRBJ1-4. TRBV21-1 is a pseudogene. The CDR3 loop spans 14 amino acids. The CDR3 region has the DNA TGTGCCAGCAGCAAAGACGGGGTTGGACGAAAAACTGTTTTT. Translated, it gives CASSKDGVGRKTVF.

This clone showed up just once. This rearrangement joins TRBV2 to TRBJ2-1; 7 nucleotides match TRBD2. The junction had 2 bases not matched to a gene; V was cut back by 2 bases and J by 7 bases. The CDR3 spans 13 residues. Germline CDR1 and CDR2: SNHLY and FYNNEI. CDR3 coding DNA: TGTGCCAGCAGTGAAACTAGCGTGAATGAGCAGTTCTTC. Its translation is CASSETSVNEQFF.

This chain joins TRBV11-3 and TRBJ2-2; D may be TRBD2 (6 bases). Germline values: CDR1 SGHNT, CDR2 YENEEA. The CDR3 contains 17 residues. V dropped 9 bases and J dropped 5 bases, with 25 bases sitting between them. The CDR3 nucleotides are TGTGCCAGTTGGGACTTCATAAAAAGGTTGGGGACCGGGGAGCTGTTTTTT. Protein product: CASWDFIKRLGTGELFF.

The sample holds one count of this clone. V usage is TRBV28 and J usage is TRBJ2-3; D might be TRBD2 (6 bases). The germline V and J ends were trimmed by 3 bases and 4 bases, with 14 bases remaining between them. This CDR3 has 15 amino acids. Looked up from germline, CDR1 is MDHEN and CDR2 is SYDVKM. The CDR3 coding sequence is TGTGCCAGCAGTTTTTGGGGGAGGAAGGCAGATACGCAGTATTTT. This gives the protein CASSFWGRKADTQYF.

CDR3 in amino acids: CASSLAPRGDTEAFF. The CDR3 region has the DNA TGCGCCAGCAGCTTGGCTCCCAGGGGAGATACTGAAGCTTTCTTT. The chain joins TRBV5-1 to TRBJ1-1; D might be TRBD1 (6 bases). V dropped 0 bases and J dropped 5 bases, with 14 bases sitting between them. Germline V gene data show CDR1 as SGHRS and CDR2 as YFSETQ. CDR3 length equals 15 residues.

This rearrangement joins TRBV28 to TRBJ2-1; tentative D call: TRBD2 (5 bases). V was shortened by 3 bases and J by 0 bases, with 9 bases between the two germline ends. From germline, CDR1 is MDHEN and CDR2 SYDVKM. The CDR3 extends over 15 amino acids. The CDR3 region has the DNA TGTGCCAGCAGTTTCGACGAGGGCTCCTACAATGAGCAGTTCTTC. Translating gives CASSFDEGSYNEQFF. Drawing the rest from reference TRBV28 and TRBJ2-1, the complete variable domain is DVKVTQSSRYLVKRTGEKVFLECVQDMDHENMFWYRQDPGLGLRLIYFSYDVKMKEKGDIPEGYSVSREKKERFSLILESASTNQTSMYLCASSFDEGSYNEQFFGPGTRLTVL.